What follows are 23 T cell receptor beta chains derived from one specimen sequenced in a study of CD8 T cells in ankylosing spondylitis. Whole-study findings and limits: What seemed typical of ankylosing spondylitis blood was a TCR beta motif built from several highly homologous variants.

TCRdb called the 5' RACE reads again in MiXCR, with one record for every CDR3 protein. The sample lists approximately 300,000 distinct CDR3 sequences, under 8.5% occurring once. These receptors' targets are unknown. The sample taken for sequencing was blood, either unsorted or a sorted T cell fraction (not recorded which). The receptors come from a male donor with ankylosing spondylitis.

The rearrangement links TRBV20-1 to TRBJ2-7; perhaps TRBD1 as D (6 bases). The CDR3 totals 13 residues. Germline CDR1 DFQATT, CDR2 SNEGSKA (reference sequence). V lost 3 bases and J 2 bases, leaving 11 bases between the germline ends. The CDR3 here is CSASVQGTYEQYF. In nucleotides, the CDR3 is TGCAGTGCTAGTGTTCAGGGGACCTACGAGCAGTACTTC.

The chain combines TRBV5-1 with TRBJ1-2; TRBD1 matches 7 bases. The CDR3 totals 12 residues. Per the germline V gene, CDR1 is SGHRS and CDR2 is YFSETQ. V was clipped by 4 bases and J by 8 bases; unmatched bases: 5. This chain's CDR3 is CASSVTGWGYTF. The CDR3 DNA follows: TGCGCCAGCAGCGTGACAGGGTGGGGCTACACCTTC.

In nucleotides, the CDR3 is TGTGCCAGCTCCCCCCCGGCTAGCGGGGGCACAGATACGCAGTATTTT. It specifies CASSPPASGGTDTQYF. J is TRBJ2-3 and V is TRBV18; 9 bases align to TRBD2. Germline trimming cut 6 bases from V and 1 base from J; bases unmatched to any gene: 8. Looked up from germline, CDR1 is KGHSH and CDR2 is LQKENI. This CDR3 contains 16 residues. Based on the CDR3 plus reference TRBV18 and TRBJ2-3, the full variable domain is NAGVMQNPRHLVRRRGQEARLRCSPMKGHSHVYWYRQLPEEGLKFMVYLQKENIIDESGMPKERFSAEFPKEGPSILRIQQVVRGDSAAYFCASSPPASGGTDTQYFGPGTRLTVL.

This clonotype has a handful of counts. The genes are TRBV7-9 and TRBJ2-7; D tentatively fits TRBD1 or TRBD2 (5 bases each). Trimming removed 1 base from V and 6 bases from J, with 16 bases in between. The germline CDR1 and CDR2 sequences are SEHNR and FQNEAQ (reference sequence). The CDR3 runs 15 residues. The CDR3 coding sequence is TGTGCCAGCAGCTTAGGGGGGATATCGCAGTCCGAGCAGTACTTC. Its translation is CASSLGGISQSEQYF.

This sequence joins TRBV6-2 or TRBV6-3 and TRBJ2-3, with D possibly TRBD2 on 5 matching bases. The CDR3 loop spans 16 amino acids. Trimming cost V 3 bases and J 4 bases, with 17 bases left between them. Per the germline V gene, CDR1 is MNHEY and CDR2 is SVGEGT. CDR3 bases: TGTGCCAGCAGTTATGTTCGGGGTAGTGGCGCAGATACGCAGTATTTT. Encoded protein: CASSYVRGSGADTQYF.

This clonotype was counted at least ten times. The chain couples TRBV18 to TRBJ2-1; D is perhaps TRBD1 (6 bases). CDR3 size: 14 residues. The germline CDR1 and CDR2 sequences are KGHSH and LQKENI. V was cut by 6 bases and J by 3 bases, with 12 bases left in between. DNA for the CDR3: TGTGCCAGCTCCCAACAGGGTAACTACAATGAGCAGTTCTTC. Its protein product is CASSQQGNYNEQFF.

This clonotype was detected ten times or more. DNA for the CDR3: TGTGCCACCAGTGATTTAGACCGCCAAAACATTCAGTACTTC. Its translation is CATSDLDRQNIQYF. The chain uses TRBV24-1 and TRBJ2-4, with D uncertain. The CDR3 runs 14 residues. V was pared by 1 base and J by 5 bases, with 8 bases between. Germline V gives CDR1 KGHDR, CDR2 SFDVKD.

This clonotype was observed a few times. This chain's CDR3 is CASSPRQQENSPLHF. The CDR3 region has the DNA TGTGCCAGCAGCCCGCGTCAGCAGGAGAATTCACCCCTCCACTTT. This chain uses TRBV7-2 with TRBJ1-6; D call uncertain. V shed 5 bases and J shed 7 bases, with 15 bases lying between them. Germline values: CDR1 SGHTA, CDR2 FQGNSA. The CDR3 loop spans 15 amino acids.

This clonotype was seen a few times. The chain recombines TRBV20-1 with TRBJ2-7, with 10 bases identical to TRBD2. CDR1 and CDR2 (germline): DFQATT, SNEGSKA (reference sequence). V trimming: 0 bases; J trimming: 4 bases; junction bases outside the gene matches: 6. The length of the CDR3 is 15 residues. The CDR3 sequence is CSARDWTSGQYEQYF. CDR3 nucleotides: TGCAGTGCTAGAGACTGGACTAGCGGTCAATACGAGCAGTACTTC.

The chain employs TRBV7-3 and TRBJ2-1, with TRBD2 identical over 13 bases. J lost 5 bases, V lost 5 bases, and 6 bases had no gene match. Germline lookup yields CDR1 SGHTA and CDR2 FQGTGA. CDR3 length: 16 residues. DNA of the CDR3: TGTGCCAGCAGCATATCACTAGCGGGAGGGAACAATGAGCAGTTCTTC. It translates to CASSISLAGGNNEQFF. Drawing the rest from reference TRBV7-3 and TRBJ2-1, the complete variable domain is GAGVSQTPSNKVTEKGKYVELRCDPISGHTALYWYRQSLGQGPEFLIYFQGTGAADDSGLPNDRFFAVRPEGSVSTLKIQRTERGDSAVYLCASSISLAGGNNEQFFGPGTRLTVL.

V usage is TRBV5-1 and J usage is TRBJ2-7; TRBD1 is a possible D gene (5 bases). CDR3 length equals 16 residues. Germline V gives CDR1 SGHRS, CDR2 YFSETQ. The V gene lost 0 bases and the J gene lost 3 bases, with 16 bases spanning the gap. The CDR3 sequence: CASSLGPPTDGYEQYF. In nucleotides, the CDR3 is TGCGCCAGCAGCTTGGGGCCCCCGACAGACGGCTACGAGCAGTACTTC.

There are a few counts of this clonotype. The V gene is TRBV5-1, the J gene TRBJ1-1; D remains unclear. The CDR3 extends over 13 amino acids. V was trimmed by 0 bases and J by 7 bases, leaving 10 bases between them. Germline CDR1 and CDR2: SGHRS and YFSETQ. The DNA for the CDR3 is TGCGCCAGCAGCTTGGTAGTTAAGGGTGAAGCTTTCTTT. This translates into CASSLVVKGEAFF.

In its sample, this clonotype was seen a few times. This chain uses TRBV7-2 with TRBJ2-3; the D gene is possibly TRBD2 (5 bases). The CDR3 extends over 13 amino acids. The germline CDR1 and CDR2 sequences are SGHTA and FQGNSA. V lost 5 bases and J 5 bases, leaving 11 bases between the germline ends. The chain's CDR3 is CASSPSGVDTQYF. For the CDR3, the DNA is TGTGCCAGCAGCCCGTCCGGGGTAGATACGCAGTATTTT.

This clonotype has a handful of counts. The chain employs TRBV5-1 and TRBJ2-7, with 10 bases identical to TRBD1. Trimming cost V 1 base and J 3 bases; bases outside gene matches: 19. The CDR3 runs 20 residues. Per the germline V gene, CDR1 is SGHRS and CDR2 is YFSETQ. The DNA for the CDR3 is TGCGCCAGCAGCTTGCAACCGGGACAGGGGCCATTATCCCCCCTCTACGAGCAGTACTTC. It specifies CASSLQPGQGPLSPLYEQYF.

This sequence joins TRBV27 and TRBJ2-1; 11 bases agree with TRBD2. CDR1 is MNHEY, CDR2 SMNVEV, per germline (reference sequence). The CDR3 has 14 amino acids. Trimming cost V 3 bases and J 14 bases; bases outside gene matches: 9. The chain's CDR3 is CASSFQLAGAPKFF. The CDR3, as DNA: TGTGCCAGCAGTTTCCAACTAGCGGGAGCCCCGAAGTTCTTC.

In its sample, this clonotype was seen a few times. The chain couples TRBV10-3 to TRBJ1-2, with a weak D call TRBD1 (5 bases). The germline gives CDR1 ENHRY, CDR2 SYGVKD. This CDR3 contains 13 residues. The V end was cut by 3 bases, the J end by 4 bases, with 9 bases between. In nucleotides, the CDR3 is TGTGCCATCAGTGAAGCGGGACTCTATGGCTACACCTTC. Its protein is CAISEAGLYGYTF.

Only a few counts were recorded for this clonotype. The chain carries TRBV20-1 and TRBJ2-1; 7 bases match TRBD2. V was clipped by 0 bases and J by 9 bases; unmatched bases: 11. CDR3 size: 15 residues. The germline gives CDR1 DFQATT, CDR2 SNEGSKA (reference sequence). For the CDR3, the DNA is TGCAGTGCTAGAGATCGGGGCGGGAGTATTGGTGAGCAGTTCTTC. Translation: CSARDRGGSIGEQFF.

There are a few counts of this clonotype. The chain couples TRBV5-1 to TRBJ2-3; D unresolved. Germline loops: CDR1 SGHRS, CDR2 YFSETQ. V lost 1 base and J lost 2, with 11 bases in between. The CDR3 covers 15 residues. In DNA, the CDR3 is TGCGCCAGCAGCTTGACTGGAACGAACACAGATACGCAGTATTTT. The encoded protein is CASSLTGTNTDTQYF.

The chain uses TRBV10-3 and TRBJ2-5; the D gene is possibly TRBD2 (5 bases). Germline V gene sequence: CDR1 ENHRY, CDR2 SYGVKD. This CDR3 is built from 13 residues. V was trimmed by 5 bases and J by 5 bases, leaving 12 bases between them. In DNA form, the CDR3 reads TGTGCCATCAGTAGCGGCCAGGAGGAGACCCAGTACTTC. This encodes CAISSGQEETQYF.

This clonotype was observed a handful of times. The chain has TRBV9 and TRBJ1-5; maybe TRBD1 (5 bases). V dropped 2 bases and J dropped 5 bases, with 8 bases sitting between them. The CDR3 has 13 amino acids. Germline-derived CDR1 and CDR2 are SGDLS and YYNGEE. The CDR3 DNA follows: TGTGCCAGCAGCGTTGGGGCTGATCAGCCCCAGCATTTT. Its translation: CASSVGADQPQHF.

This clonotype was observed a few times. The chain uses TRBV29-1 and TRBJ2-1; D might be TRBD1 or TRBD2, each matching 5 bases. The V end lost 6 bases, the J end lost 8 bases, and 17 bases lay between the germline ends. Germline V gives CDR1 SQVTM, CDR2 ANQGSEA. The CDR3 is 13 amino acids. CDR3 coding DNA: TGCAGCGTCCTTGTAGTTCAGGGAGATGAGCAGTTCTTC. Translation gives CSVLVVQGDEQFF.

The table lists this clonotype with a few counts. The V gene is TRBV4-3, the J gene TRBJ2-5, with D possibly matching TRBD1 (5 bases). The V gene's germline CDR1 is LGHNA and CDR2 YSLEER. With 4 bases removed from V and 5 bases from J, the gap between germline ends came to 14 bases. This CDR3 has 14 residues. The CDR3 DNA sequence: TGCGCCAGCAGCCCTTTTGTGGGGCGGGAGACCCAGTACTTC. Protein product: CASSPFVGRETQYF.

The V and J genes are TRBV2 and TRBJ1-1; no definite D call. CDR1 is SNHLY, CDR2 FYNNEI, per germline. Trimming stripped 2 bases from V and 1 base from J, with 5 bases between. The CDR3 consists of 13 residues. The CDR3 is CASSEMRNTEAFF. The DNA for the CDR3 is TGTGCCAGCAGTGAAATGCGGAACACTGAAGCTTTCTTT.